Presented here are 21 T cell receptor beta chains from one specimen sequenced in a study of cytomegalovirus exposure and HLA in healthy donors. The PCR contained 60 Vbeta and 13 Jbeta primers. The protocol was immunoSEQ multiplex PCR, while the TCRdb copy is restricted to in-frame clones and leaves out a portion. Of some 60,000 clones listed, over 75% are singletons. The sequenced sample was PBMCs. The receptors derive from a male donor in good health and CMV-seronegative.

This clone appeared a few times. The gene calls are TRBV13 and TRBJ2-1; 9 nucleotides agree with TRBD2. CDR3 length: 16 residues. Germline CDR1 is PRHDT and CDR2 is FYEKMQ (reference sequence). V gave up 5 bases and J gave up 7 bases; unmatched junction bases: 12. The CDR3 sequence is CASSDATAGGPNEQFF. Written as DNA, the CDR3 is TGTGCCAGCAGCGACGCGACGGCGGGGGGGCCGAATGAGCAGTTCTTC.

V gene TRBV19 combines with J gene TRBJ2-1; D is uncertain. Trimming left V 4 bases short and J 10 bases short, with 20 bases between. Germline lookup yields CDR1 LNHDA and CDR2 SQIVND (reference sequence). The CDR3 has 15 residues. CDR3 DNA: TGTGCCAGTAGTAATCCATCTGGCCCCCAAAGAGAGCAGTTCTTC. It specifies CASSNPSGPQREQFF.

The gene calls are TRBV7-6 and TRBJ1-4; TRBD1 matches 9 bases. The CDR3 runs 13 residues. Germline CDR1 is SGHVS and CDR2 is FNYEAQ. The V and J ends lost 6 bases and 8 bases, in that order; junction bases with no gene match: 4. CDR3 DNA: TGTGCCAGCAGGCCGGGACAGGGCGAAAAACTGTTTTTT. This codes for CASRPGQGEKLFF.

J is TRBJ1-5 and V is TRBV4-1; D perhaps matches TRBD1 (5 bases). V was shortened by 3 bases and J by 5 bases, with 8 bases between the two germline ends. The germline V gene encodes CDR1 MGHRA and CDR2 YSYEKL. The CDR3 length is 13 residues. CDR3 in amino acids: CASSQAGDQPQHF. Written as DNA, the CDR3 is TGCGCCAGCAGCCAGGCGGGGGATCAGCCCCAGCATTTT.

This clone was recorded a few times. The V and J genes are TRBV18 and TRBJ1-1; 9 nucleotides align to TRBD1. With 3 bases clipped from V and 4 bases from J, the junction kept 9 bases outside the gene matches. This CDR3 region has 16 residues. The V gene's germline CDR1 is KGHSH and CDR2 LQKENI. DNA of the CDR3: TGTGCCAGCTCACCGAGTGGAACAGGGGGCCTCACTGAAGCTTTCTTT. Translation: CASSPSGTGGLTEAFF.

The chain recombines TRBV18 with TRBJ2-2; 7 nucleotides match TRBD1. The CDR3 loop spans 16 amino acids. The germline CDR1 and CDR2 sequences are KGHSH and LQKENI. Unmatched junction bases numbered 8, after V lost 1 base and J lost 6 bases. The CDR3 loop is CASSPLFGQDAGELFF. The CDR3 DNA reads TGTGCCAGCTCACCACTGTTCGGACAGGACGCCGGGGAGCTGTTTTTT.

This chain joins TRBV18 and TRBJ1-4, with 9 nucleotides matching TRBD1. Germline V gene data show CDR1 as KGHSH and CDR2 as LQKENI. The ends lost 3 bases at V and 3 bases at J; junction bases unmatched: 5. The CDR3 runs to 16 residues. The CDR3 DNA reads as TGTGCCAGCTCACCGGTCCGGGACAGGGCTAATGAAAAACTGTTTTTT. Residues: CASSPVRDRANEKLFF.

The chain uses TRBV5-1 and TRBJ1-2; 9 bases align to TRBD1. The CDR3 consists of 14 residues. J lost 4 bases, V lost 0 bases, and 1 base had no gene match. The germline CDR1 and CDR2 sequences are SGHRS and YFSETQ. DNA for the CDR3: TGCGCCAGCAGCTTGGGGGACAGGGCCTATGGCTACACCTTC. Its translation: CASSLGDRAYGYTF.

This chain joins TRBV5-4 and TRBJ1-1, with D uncertain. The length of the CDR3 is 13 residues. Per germline, CDR1 SGHNT and CDR2 YYREEE (reference sequence). V gave up 5 bases and J gave up 1 base, with 9 bases separating them. In DNA, the CDR3 is TGTGCCAGCAGATACGAGGAGAACACTGAAGCTTTCTTT. Translated: CASRYEENTEAFF.

V and J are TRBV6-1 and TRBJ2-7, with a weak D call TRBD1 (5 bases). CDR1 MNHNS and CDR2 SASEGT come from the germline V gene. The CDR3 totals 13 residues. Trimming took off 1 base at V and 5 bases at J, with 9 bases between the two ends. CDR3 DNA: TGTGCCAGCAGTGAAGGCAGGGTCGACGAGCAGTACTTC. It yields the protein CASSEGRVDEQYF.

The chain links TRBV11-2 to TRBJ2-7; 9 positions agree with TRBD1. The CDR3 runs 17 residues. Germline CDR1 reads SGHAT; CDR2 reads FQNNGV. V dropped 1 base and J dropped 2; count of bases not matched to a gene: 9. The DNA of the CDR3 is TGTGCCAGCAGCTTAGTCGGACTCCGGGACAGGGCCTACGAGCAGTACTTC. Its translation is CASSLVGLRDRAYEQYF. The full variable domain, with the rest looked up from reference TRBV11-2 and TRBJ2-7, is EAGVAQSPRYKIIEKRQSVAFWCNPISGHATLYWYQQILGQGPKLLIQFQNNGVVDDSQLPKDRFSAERLKGVDSTLKIQPAKLEDSAVYLCASSLVGLRDRAYEQYFGPGTRLTVT.

This rearrangement joins TRBV9 to TRBJ2-3; D possibly corresponds to TRBD1 (5 bases). Germline lookup yields CDR1 SGDLS and CDR2 YYNGEE. With 0 bases removed from V and 5 bases from J, the gap between germline ends came to 13 bases. The CDR3 runs to 15 residues. This chain's CDR3 is CASSVGSRDRDTQYF. For the CDR3, the DNA is TGTGCCAGCAGCGTAGGGTCCCGCGACAGAGATACGCAGTATTTT.

The chain uses TRBV7-2 and TRBJ2-7, with TRBD2 matching over 8 bases. Germline CDR1 is SGHTA and CDR2 is FQGNSA. The CDR3 is 14 residues long. The ends lost 3 bases at V and 1 base at J; junction bases unmatched: 2. The CDR3 region has the DNA TGTGCCAGCAGCTTGACTAGCGCTTCCTACGAGCAGTACTTC. Translated: CASSLTSASYEQYF.

This clone occurred a few times. This chain joins TRBV30 and TRBJ1-6; D is undetermined. The ends were cut back, 3 bases at V and 10 bases at J, with 16 bases in the middle. Germline V gene sequence: CDR1 GTSNPN, CDR2 SVGIG (reference sequence). The CDR3 contains 14 residues. The CDR3 region has the DNA TGTGCCTGGAGCCCACCGGGGATCGGCTCACCCCTCCACTTT. Protein: CAWSPPGIGSPLHF.

Concerning this clone itself: The CDR3 end shows no conserved phenylalanine or tryptophan, and so a read error is likely. The chain recombines TRBV28 with TRBJ1-5, with unresolved D. Germline lookup yields CDR1 MDHEN and CDR2 SYDVKM. The CDR3 totals 14 residues. Trimming removed 4 bases from V and 4 bases from J, with 11 bases in between. CDR3 nucleotide sequence: TGTGCCAGCAGTTCCGGGTTGAGTAATCAGCCCCAGCATCTT. It encodes CASSSGLSNQPQHL.

The genes are TRBV7-3 and TRBJ1-4, with no clear D. Germline V lookup: CDR1 SGHTA, CDR2 FQGTGA. The CDR3 length is 14 residues. The V end was cut by 2 bases, the J end by 8 bases, with 12 bases between. The CDR3 DNA reads as TGTGCCAGCAGCTTATGGCGACAACGGGAAAAACTGTTTTTT. It specifies CASSLWRQREKLFF.

This clone showed up just a few times. This sequence joins TRBV10-3 and TRBJ1-1, with D perhaps TRBD1 (6 bases). The CDR3 has 13 amino acids. The germline gives CDR1 ENHRY, CDR2 SYGVKD. The V gene lost 6 bases and the J gene lost 1 base, with 9 bases spanning the gap. For the CDR3, the DNA is TGTGCCATCAGAGAGGACAGGAACACTGAAGCTTTCTTT. Residues: CAIREDRNTEAFF.

The chain joins TRBV5-1 to TRBJ1-5; D is ambiguous. V was shortened by 5 bases and J by 1 base, with 10 bases between the two germline ends. Germline CDR1 SGHRS, CDR2 YFSETQ. CDR3 length equals 14 residues. CDR3 sequence: CASSLTPSNQPQHF. Written as DNA, the CDR3 is TGCGCCAGCAGTTTGACACCGAGCAATCAGCCCCAGCATTTT.

This chain links TRBV2 with TRBJ2-1, with D possibly being TRBD2 (5 bases). There are 16 residues in the CDR3. Trimming pared 5 bases from V and 0 bases from J, leaving 14 bases between. Germline CDR1 SNHLY, CDR2 FYNNEI. For the CDR3, the DNA is TGTGCCAGCAGTCAAAGAACCAGCGGCTCCTACAATGAGCAGTTCTTC. Protein: CASSQRTSGSYNEQFF. Supplemented by reference TRBV2 and TRBJ2-1, the full variable domain reads EPEVTQTPSHQVTQMGQEVILRCVPISNHLYFYWYRQILGQKVEFLVSFYNNEISEKSEIFDDQFSVERPDGSNFTLKIRSTKLEDSAMYFCASSQRTSGSYNEQFFGPGTRLTVL.

The chain combines TRBV9 with TRBJ1-3, with D perhaps TRBD1 (5 bases). The ends were cut back, 0 bases at V and 0 bases at J, with 10 bases in the middle. The CDR3 runs to 16 residues. Germline CDR1 is SGDLS and CDR2 is YYNGEE. CDR3 in DNA: TGTGCCAGCAGCGTAGAGGAGGGGAGCTCTGGAAACACCATATATTTT. Encoded protein: CASSVEEGSSGNTIYF.

The chain carries TRBV7-2 and TRBJ2-5, with TRBD2 matching 13 bases. V lost 5 bases and J lost 2; bases outside the gene matches: 2. The CDR3 runs 15 residues. Per germline, CDR1 SGHTA and CDR2 FQGNSA. The CDR3 protein is CASSRGLAGQETQYF. CDR3 sequence (DNA): TGTGCCAGCAGCCGGGGACTAGCGGGGCAAGAGACCCAGTACTTC.